This is a list of T cell receptor beta chains from one sample in a study of blood T cell repertoires in COVID-19. Clones were sequenced by immunoSEQ multiplex PCR, and TCRdb holds only the in-frame ones, with some missing. The profile covers 35,000 to 40,000 clones, with about 85% appearing a single time and approximately 30% taken by the ten largest. The source material was peripheral blood. The receptors shown here come from a man at least 80 years old with active or convalescent COVID-19. Both conserved end residues are part of each CDR3. A D gene is named only where the DNA matches it firmly. Not all rows give a size; the values are once, few, many and, for expanded clones, a class.

NA,NA,TRBJ2-1,TRBV6-6,CASRGSQNEQFF,TGTGCCAGCAGGGGTAGCCAAAATGAGCAGTTCTTC
NA,NA,TRBJ2-3,TRBV7-9,CASSQGTGADTQYF,TGTGCCAGCAGCCAAGGAACAGGCGCAGATACGCAGTATTTT
TRBD1,NA,TRBJ2-5,TRBV7-7,CASRQGTGKQETQYF,TGTGCCAGCAGGCAAGGGACAGGAAAGCAAGAGACCCAGTACTTC
NA,NA,TRBJ1-1,TRBV9,CASSLQVNTEAFF,TGTGCCAGCAGCCTGCAGGTGAACACTGAAGCTTTCTTT
TRBD2,NA,TRBJ2-1,TRBV6-1,CASSETPGLASNEQFF,TGTGCCAGCAGTGAGACCCCGGGACTAGCCTCCAATGAGCAGTTCTTC
TRBD1,NA,TRBJ2-7,TRBV29-1,CSVGQGSSYEQYF,TGCAGCGTGGGACAGGGGAGCTCCTACGAGCAGTACTTC
NA,few,TRBJ2-7,TRBV12-2,CASRLISGDSYEQYF,TGTGCAAGTCGCTTGATTTCCGGAGACTCCTACGAGCAGTACTTC
TRBD1,few,TRBJ2-5,TRBV7-3,CASSEQGVGFETQYF,TGTGCCAGCAGCGAACAGGGGGTTGGTTTTGAGACCCAGTACTTC
TRBD1,NA,TRBJ2-5,TRBV28,CASRSGTGVSETQYF,TGTGCCAGCAGGTCCGGGACAGGGGTCTCTGAGACCCAGTACTTC
TRBD1,NA,TRBJ1-5,TRBV27,CASRGQPNQPQHF,TGTGCCTCAAGGGGGCAGCCCAATCAGCCCCAGCATTTT
NA,NA,TRBJ1-5,TRBV19,CASSMMTGVYNQPQHF,TGTGCCAGTAGTATGATGACGGGGGTATACAATCAGCCCCAGCATTTT
NA,NA,TRBJ2-5,TRBV4-1,CASSQVLLAGQETQYF,TGCGCCAGCAGCCAAGTGTTACTAGCCGGCCAAGAGACCCAGTACTTC
NA,once,TRBJ1-2,TRBV12-3/TRBV12-4,CASSLDSLKGYTF,TGTGCCAGCAGTTTAGACAGCTTGAAGGGCTACACCTTC
NA,NA,TRBJ2-3,TRBV5-1,CASSSGDRDTQYF,TGCGCCAGCAGCTCGGGGGATAGAGATACGCAGTATTTT
NA,NA,TRBJ2-2,TRBV19,CASSIPVGRANTGELFF,TGTGCCAGTAGTATCCCAGTGGGCAGGGCGAACACCGGGGAGCTGTTTTTT
TRBD2,NA,TRBJ2-2,TRBV11-1,CASSPRLAGGTGELFF,TGTGCCAGCAGTCCAAGACTAGCGGGAGGCACCGGGGAGCTGTTTTTT
NA,NA,TRBJ1-2,TRBV7-9,CASSLGSATQGGYTF,TGTGCCAGCAGCTTAGGTTCGGCCACCCAGGGTGGCTACACCTTC
TRBD2,few,TRBJ2-1,TRBV18,CASSPLAGGVSSYNEQFF,TGTGCCAGCTCACCACTAGCGGGAGGGGTAAGCTCCTACAATGAGCAGTTCTTC
NA,NA,TRBJ1-5,TRBV27,CASSLQGQPQHF,TGTGCCAGCAGTTTACAGGGACAGCCCCAGCATTTT
TRBD1,NA,TRBJ2-7,TRBV3-1/TRBV3-2,CASSQDKRQGGSSYEQYF,TGTGCCAGCAGCCAAGATAAGCGACAGGGCGGAAGCTCCTACGAGCAGTACTTC
TRBD2,NA,TRBJ2-1,TRBV2,CAPRRASGNVDEQFF,TGTGCCCCCCGGAGGGCAAGCGGGAATGTAGATGAGCAGTTCTTC
NA,NA,TRBJ1-5,TRBV28,CASGPEGYYSNQPQHF,TGTGCCAGCGGCCCGGAGGGGTACTATAGCAATCAGCCCCAGCATTTT
NA,once,TRBJ2-1,TRBV5-4,CASRSTVNEQFF,TGTGCCAGCAGATCTACGGTAAATGAGCAGTTCTTC
TRBD1,NA,TRBJ2-7,TRBV4-2,CASSQTRTGTGEGEQYF,TGTGCCAGCAGCCAAACTCGGACCGGGACAGGGGAGGGCGAGCAGTACTTC
TRBD1,NA,TRBJ1-1,TRBV3-1/TRBV3-2,CASSQTGSDTEAFF,TGTGCCAGCAGTCAGACAGGGAGTGACACTGAAGCTTTCTTT
NA,NA,TRBJ2-1,TRBV7-9,CASSLAGGGNEQFF,TGTGCCAGCAGCTTAGCGGGGGGAGGCAATGAGCAGTTCTTC
TRBD2,NA,TRBJ2-5,TRBV12-5,CASVMGTSREAQYF,TGTGCTAGTGTGATGGGGACTAGCAGAGAGGCCCAGTACTTC
NA,NA,TRBJ2-3,TRBV9,CASSPAGGITDTQYF,TGTGCCAGCAGCCCCGCGGGTGGCATCACAGATACGCAGTATTTT
NA,NA,TRBJ1-4,TRBV4-1,CASSQSGTNEKLFF,TGCGCCAGCAGCCAGTCCGGGACTAATGAAAAACTGTTTTTT
NA,NA,TRBJ2-1,TRBV7-7,CASSLDRDNEQFF,TGTGCCAGCAGCTTAGATAGAGACAATGAGCAGTTCTTC
TRBD1,NA,TRBJ1-4,TRBV6-5,CASRTMGTGGEKLFF,TGTGCCAGCAGAACCATGGGGACAGGGGGCGAAAAACTGTTTTTT
TRBD2,NA,TRBJ2-7,TRBV5-1,CASSYLAGVGEQYF,TGCGCCAGCAGTTACCTAGCGGGAGTTGGCGAGCAGTACTTC
NA,NA,TRBJ2-1,TRBV4-3,CASSQDGASVLVDEQFF,TGCGCCAGCAGCCAAGATGGGGCTAGTGTCTTGGTAGATGAGCAGTTCTTC